This T cell receptor (beta chain) was sequenced in a study of graft-versus-host responses after intestinal transplantation. Overall study: Multivisceral, liver-intestinal, or isolated intestinal transplants were performed in recipients. Every one of the recipients received anti-thymocyte globulin induction and afterwards took tacrolimus and steroids for around 3 years.

Concerning this clone itself: Its matching antigen is unknown.

TCRdb keeps only in-frame clones here, not all; method: immunoSEQ multiplex PCR. In the table there are under 25,000 clones, around 80% of which are singletons. Trimming removed 0 bases from V and 1 base from J, with 6 bases in between. In germline, CDR1 is GTSNPN, CDR2 SVGIG (reference sequence). This CDR3 is built from 13 residues. Study findings and constraints: GvH clones were found in recipient marrow; some appeared first in ileum or blood.

J is TRBJ1-1 and V is TRBV30, with D uncertain. The sequence was collected from a human donor who was the organ donor for an intestinal transplant. The sequencing here drew on unstimulated CD8+ T cells sorted from spleen or lymph node cells, taken before transplant. The CDR3, as DNA: TGTGCCTGGAGTGTAGCCAGGAACACTGAAGCTTTCTTT. It codes for CAWSVARNTEAFF.